Each of the 6 T cell receptor beta chains below was sequenced from the same sample in a study of blood T cell repertoires in COVID-19. The protocol was immunoSEQ multiplex PCR, while the TCRdb copy is restricted to in-frame clones and leaves out a portion. The profile shows some 80,000 clones, around four fifths of them singletons. The material sequenced was peripheral blood. These receptors all stem from a human donor in a cohort sampled during active COVID-19.

A few counts support this clone. This chain connects TRBV4-1 to TRBJ2-7, with 9 positions matching TRBD1. There are 16 residues in the CDR3. V lost 4 bases to trimming and J lost 4 bases; unmatched junction nucleotides: 11. CDR1 MGHRA and CDR2 YSYEKL come from the germline V gene. CDR3 loop: CASSPRYGTGSYEQYF. The CDR3 DNA sequence: TGCGCCAGCAGCCCCAGGTACGGGACAGGGTCGTACGAGCAGTACTTC.

This clone was seen once. The chain has TRBV2 and TRBJ2-1; D perhaps matches TRBD2 (7 bases). CDR1 and CDR2 (germline): SNHLY, FYNNEI. Trimming shortened V by 0 bases and J by 3 bases, and 15 bases separated the two germline ends. The CDR3 is made up of 17 amino acids. CDR3 bases: TGTGCCAGCAGTGAAGCGCGGGGGCGGGGGATCTACAATGAGCAGTTCTTC. Protein sequence: CASSEARGRGIYNEQFF.

This rearrangement joins TRBV7-8 to TRBJ1-1; possibly TRBD1 for D (5 bases). There are 12 residues in the CDR3. Germline V gives CDR1 SGHVS, CDR2 FQNEAQ. Trimming removed 5 bases at V and 3 bases at J, with 7 bases between. The CDR3 loop reads CASSMTDTEAFF. CDR3 DNA: TGTGCCAGCAGCATGACAGACACTGAAGCTTTCTTT.

The V and J genes are TRBV7-9 and TRBJ1-2; no firm D call. CDR1 SEHNR and CDR2 FQNEAQ come from the germline V gene (reference sequence). The CDR3 consists of 16 residues. V lost 1 base and J 0 bases, leaving 12 bases between the germline ends. In DNA form, the CDR3 reads TGTGCCAGCAGCTTAGGGACTGATTTTACTAACTATGGCTACACCTTC. Its translation: CASSLGTDFTNYGYTF.

DNA for the CDR3: TGTGCCAGCAGCCCCTGGGGCGGGGGCTCCTACAATGAGCAGTTCTTC. Translated, it gives CASSPWGGGSYNEQFF. V is TRBV7-9 and J is TRBJ2-1, with TRBD2 identical over 7 bases. The CDR3 totals 16 residues. From germline, CDR1 is SEHNR and CDR2 FQNEAQ (reference sequence). The V gene end was trimmed by 5 bases and the J gene end by 0 bases; junction bases not matched to a gene: 7.

The rearrangement links TRBV4-3 to TRBJ1-1; TRBD1 agrees at 8 bases. Germline trimming cut 4 bases from V and 5 bases from J; bases unmatched to any gene: 9. This CDR3 region has 15 residues. CDR1 is LGHNA, CDR2 YSLEER, per germline. The CDR3 loop is CASSPSQGAWTEAFF. The CDR3 nucleotides are TGCGCCAGCAGCCCGAGTCAGGGGGCGTGGACTGAAGCTTTCTTT.